This T cell receptor beta chain comes out of a study of blood T cell repertoires in COVID-19. Study information: T cells, B-cell-depleted T cells, or PBMCs supplied cDNA or gDNA.

Enrollment of patients from Seattle took place during active infection, with longitudinal follow-up. CDR1 is MNHEY and CDR2 is SVGAGI in the germline V gene. The CDR3 runs to 16 residues. V dropped 3 bases and J dropped 5; count of bases not matched to a gene: 10. Authors' analysis steps: It was from reference gene primer amplification that nucleated cell counts were estimated. Sequencing used immunoSEQ multiplex PCR; TCRdb keeps in-frame clones, though not all of them. V and J calls and clone size are those listed in that table; D and trimming were worked out from the DNA. The sample yields fewer than 250,000 clones, roughly 87% seen once.

The source material was peripheral blood. This clonotype originated in a woman aged 55-69 years with COVID-19, enrolled during active disease. The chain couples TRBV6-5 to TRBJ2-7; 10 bases match TRBD2. The CDR3 reads CASSYFRTSGNNEQYF. The CDR3 bases are TGTGCCAGCAGTTATTTCCGGACTAGCGGAAACAACGAGCAGTACTTC.